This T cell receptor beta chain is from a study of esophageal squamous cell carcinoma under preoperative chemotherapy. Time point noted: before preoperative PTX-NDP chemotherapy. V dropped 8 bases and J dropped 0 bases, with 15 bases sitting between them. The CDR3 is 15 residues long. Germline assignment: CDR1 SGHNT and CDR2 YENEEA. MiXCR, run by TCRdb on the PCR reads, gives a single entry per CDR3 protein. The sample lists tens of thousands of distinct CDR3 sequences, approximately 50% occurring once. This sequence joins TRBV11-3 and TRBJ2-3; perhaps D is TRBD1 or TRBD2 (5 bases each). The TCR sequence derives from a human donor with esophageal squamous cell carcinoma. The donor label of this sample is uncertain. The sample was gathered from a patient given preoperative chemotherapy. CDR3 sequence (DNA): TGTGCCAGCTCCAGTGGGGGATATAGCACAGATACGCAGTATTTT. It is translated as CASSSGGYSTDTQYF.